This T cell receptor beta chain appears in the sequencing data of a study of OX40 agonist ivuxolimab in advanced cancers. The overall study: Partial response was recorded in three patients: one hepatocellular carcinoma and two cutaneous melanoma cases.

Blood sampling was done at baseline, cycle 4 day 1, and cycle 7 day 1. Note on this clone: The antigen is undetermined.

Broader study findings: Some patients without response likewise showed low normalized clonal expansion. Antigen specificity remained undetermined for the expanded peripheral T cells.

Generated by immunoSEQ multiplex PCR, the TCRdb table keeps only in-frame clones and is missing some. Among about 66,000 clones listed, around 81% were seen once. J gave up 6 bases and V 4 bases, and 11 bases lay outside the gene matches. CDR3 size: 15 residues. The germline V gene has CDR1 SGHRS and CDR2 YFSETQ. Sequencing used CD4+ or CD8+ T cells sorted from blood, obtained in a trial of the OX40 agonist ivuxolimab. The receptor was isolated from an adult with an advanced solid tumor such as melanoma, head and neck, liver or kidney cancer. The rearrangement joins TRBV5-1 to TRBJ2-3; 7 bases agree with TRBD1. CDR3 protein: CASSPTGTASDTQYF. The CDR3 DNA sequence: TGCGCCAGCAGCCCGACCGGGACAGCCAGTGATACGCAGTATTTT.